These 23 T cell receptor beta chains originate from one sample sequenced in a study of shared T cell receptors in the human thymus. The repertoire was sequenced with immunoSEQ multiplex PCR; TCRdb's copy has only in-frame clones and lacks some. The data show 540,000 or so clones, more than 75% seen once. These same data were also listed under a study on human thymus T cells.

Sequenced material: thymocytes. The receptors derive from a boy under two years old with a congenital heart defect.

V and J are TRBV5-8 and TRBJ2-7, with D perhaps matching TRBD2 (6 bases). Germline V gene lookup returns CDR1 SGHTS and CDR2 YDEGEE. Deletions cut 4 bases from V and 6 bases from J, with 17 bases between. The CDR3 is 14 amino acids. The CDR3 nucleotides read TGTGCCAGCAGCCACCCGGGACTCGATCGCGAGCAGTACTTC. Translation gives CASSHPGLDREQYF.

This clone showed up just a few times. The chain employs TRBV11-2 and TRBJ2-7; D might be TRBD1 (5 bases). The CDR3 has 12 residues. V gave up 5 bases and J gave up 3 bases, with 8 bases separating them. CDR1 and CDR2 (germline): SGHAT, FQNNGV. CDR3 sequence reads: CASSPQVYEQYF. CDR3 DNA: TGTGCCAGCAGCCCACAGGTCTACGAGCAGTACTTC. The variable domain in full, with the rest retrieved from reference TRBV11-2 and TRBJ2-7, is EAGVAQSPRYKIIEKRQSVAFWCNPISGHATLYWYQQILGQGPKLLIQFQNNGVVDDSQLPKDRFSAERLKGVDSTLKIQPAKLEDSAVYLCASSPQVYEQYFGPGTRLTVT.

The chain has TRBV29-1 and TRBJ2-5; D may be TRBD2 (5 bases). The germline V and J ends were trimmed by 4 bases and 3 bases, with 9 bases remaining between them. CDR3 size: 12 residues. Germline CDR1 and CDR2: SQVTM and ANQGSEA. CDR3 amino acids: CSVGRVEETQYF. CDR3 bases: TGCAGCGTTGGGCGGGTCGAAGAGACCCAGTACTTC.

V gene TRBV12-5 combines with J gene TRBJ1-2; D is undetermined. V lost 0 bases, J lost 7 bases, and 12 bases lay in between. The germline CDR1 and CDR2 sequences are LGHNT and FRNRAP. The CDR3 consists of 14 residues. In DNA form, the CDR3 reads TGTGCTAGTGGTTTGGTGGCCGCAGGTCCTGGCTACACCTTC. Protein: CASGLVAAGPGYTF.

The chain employs TRBV5-8 and TRBJ2-4; 13 bases match TRBD2. The CDR3 runs 15 residues. The V and J ends lost 4 bases and 6 bases, in that order; junction bases with no gene match: 4. CDR1 SGHTS and CDR2 YDEGEE come from the germline V gene. The CDR3 DNA sequence: TGTGCCAGCAGCCACGGGACTAGCGGGATAAACATTCAGTACTTC. It specifies CASSHGTSGINIQYF.

The chain employs TRBV4-2 and TRBJ2-7; TRBD2 might be the D (5 bases). The CDR3 is 13 amino acids. V was clipped by 3 bases and J by 2 bases, with 8 bases between them. Germline-derived CDR1 and CDR2 are LGHNA and YNFKEQ. CDR3 nucleotides: TGTGCCAGCAGCCAGCGGGTTACCTACGAGCAGTACTTC. It encodes CASSQRVTYEQYF.

The gene calls are TRBV25-1 and TRBJ2-2, with a weak D call TRBD2 (6 bases). CDR1 and CDR2 (germline): MGHDK, SYGVNS. V was clipped by 1 base and J by 4 bases, with 13 bases between them. The CDR3 is made up of 16 amino acids. CDR3 in amino acids: CASSELYLGGTGELFF. CDR3 coding DNA: TGTGCCAGCAGTGAATTGTACTTGGGGGGCACCGGGGAGCTGTTTTTT.

This clone was recorded once. V usage is TRBV15 and J usage is TRBJ1-4; D unresolved. V gave up 8 bases and J gave up 5 bases, with 12 bases separating them. The CDR3 loop spans 13 amino acids. Germline V gene data show CDR1 as LNHNV and CDR2 as YYDKDF (reference sequence). The CDR3 reads CATVDPRNEKLFF. The CDR3 nucleotides are TGTGCCACCGTCGATCCCCGGAATGAAAAACTGTTTTTT.

The rearrangement uses TRBV14 and TRBJ1-2, with D unresolved. Germline lookup yields CDR1 SGHDN and CDR2 FVKESK. The CDR3 has 16 residues. V was pared by 1 base and J by 3 bases, with 15 bases between. For the CDR3, the DNA is TGTGCCAGCAGCCAAGTCCCGGGAGGCGGGCACTATGGCTACACCTTC. It translates to CASSQVPGGGHYGYTF.

J is TRBJ1-5 and V is TRBV18; possibly TRBD1 for D (6 bases). CDR1 and CDR2 (germline): KGHSH, LQKENI. Trimming shortened V by 4 bases and J by 5 bases, and 12 bases separated the two germline ends. The CDR3 sequence is 14 residues long. CDR3 residues: CASSLHYRDQPQHF. The CDR3 coding sequence is TGTGCCAGCTCACTCCATTACAGGGATCAGCCCCAGCATTTT.

V and J are TRBV15 and TRBJ2-7; possibly TRBD2 for D (6 bases). Germline V CDR1 and CDR2: LNHNV, YYDKDF (reference sequence). Between the trimmed V and J ends, which lost 0 bases and 5 bases, there was a span of 17 bases. The CDR3 is made up of 16 amino acids. CDR3 nucleotide sequence: TGTGCCACCAGCAGAGAAAGCGGGCCGCAGGTCGACGAGCAGTACTTC. It codes for CATSRESGPQVDEQYF.

The J gene is TRBJ2-1, the V gene TRBV4-3, with D tentatively TRBD1 (6 bases). The CDR3 covers 17 residues. Trimming took off 1 base at V and 10 bases at J, with 23 bases between the two ends. CDR1 and CDR2 from the germline V gene are LGHNA and YSLEER. CDR3 sequence reads: CASSQGGRPKWQGEQFF. DNA of the CDR3: TGCGCCAGCAGCCAAGGGGGCAGGCCTAAATGGCAGGGGGAGCAGTTCTTC.

The rearrangement joins TRBV25-1 to TRBJ2-7; D ambiguous. The CDR3 has 15 residues. CDR1 MGHDK and CDR2 SYGVNS come from the germline V gene. Deletions cut 0 bases from V and 2 bases from J, with 11 bases between. This CDR3 is CASSEYPSTAYEQYF. CDR3 nucleotides: TGTGCCAGCAGTGAATACCCGAGCACCGCCTACGAGCAGTACTTC.

The chain uses TRBV7-6 and TRBJ1-1; TRBD1 aligns across 12 bases. The CDR3 loop spans 15 amino acids. Per the germline V gene, CDR1 is SGHVS and CDR2 is FNYEAQ. Unmatched junction bases numbered 8, after V lost 5 bases and J lost 7 bases. CDR3 coding DNA: TGTGCCAGCAGCGCCCGGGACAGGGGGCGCGGTGAAGCTTTCTTT. It specifies CASSARDRGRGEAFF.

The V call is TRBV5-1, the J call TRBJ1-2; tentatively, D is TRBD1 (6 bases). Germline V gives CDR1 SGHRS, CDR2 YFSETQ. This CDR3 contains 14 residues. V lost 3 bases to trimming and J lost 8 bases, with 17 bases between them. CDR3: CASSSPGGAQGYTF. The CDR3 region has the DNA TGCGCCAGCAGCTCCCCGGGGGGGGCCCAGGGCTACACCTTC.

This chain links TRBV27 with TRBJ2-3, with D possibly TRBD2 on 7 matching bases. CDR1 MNHEY and CDR2 SMNVEV come from the germline V gene (reference sequence). Deletions cut 7 bases from V and 6 bases from J, with 17 bases between. The length of the CDR3 is 14 residues. The CDR3 DNA follows: TGTGCCAGCAAGCCAGGGAGGGGGTTGGATACGCAGTATTTT. Encoded protein: CASKPGRGLDTQYF.

The chain employs TRBV11-2 and TRBJ2-7; D unclear. With 5 bases removed from V and 1 base from J, the gap between germline ends came to 15 bases. From germline, CDR1 is SGHAT and CDR2 FQNNGV. The CDR3 has 15 residues. The CDR3 DNA is TGTGCCAGCAGCCCATTCGAGTATACGTCCTACGAGCAGTACTTC. Residues: CASSPFEYTSYEQYF.

The gene calls are TRBV6-1 and TRBJ1-5; D gene uncertain. V lost 3 bases to trimming and J lost 0 bases, with 3 bases between them. This CDR3 contains 13 residues. Germline V gene data show CDR1 as MNHNS and CDR2 as SASEGT. CDR3 amino acids: CASSDHSNQPQHF. The CDR3 DNA sequence: TGTGCCAGCAGTGACCATAGCAATCAGCCCCAGCATTTT.

The chain recombines TRBV4-2 with TRBJ2-5; TRBD2 aligns across 8 bases. The V gene's germline CDR1 is LGHNA and CDR2 YNFKEQ. J lost 5 bases, V lost 0 bases, and 14 bases had no gene match. The CDR3 is 18 residues long. The CDR3 here is CASSQDTGGMSGKETQYF. As DNA, the CDR3 is TGTGCCAGCAGCCAAGATACGGGGGGGATGAGCGGGAAGGAGACCCAGTACTTC.

The V and J genes are TRBV29-1 and TRBJ2-7; TRBD2 matches at 14 bases. Losses at the gene ends were 6 bases for V and 3 bases for J; bases not matched to a gene: 7. Looked up from germline, CDR1 is SQVTM and CDR2 is ANQGSEA. This CDR3 contains 15 residues. The CDR3 DNA reads as TGCAGCGTCGCCGGGACTAGCGGGAGTAACTACGAGCAGTACTTC. Translated: CSVAGTSGSNYEQYF.

V gene TRBV2 combines with J gene TRBJ2-1; possible D gene TRBD2, 5 bases. The V end was cut by 2 bases, the J end by 0 bases, with 11 bases between. Germline V gives CDR1 SNHLY, CDR2 FYNNEI. CDR3 length: 16 residues. The CDR3 loop reads CASSESRRSSYNEQFF. CDR3 DNA: TGTGCCAGCAGTGAAAGCCGGAGGAGCTCCTACAATGAGCAGTTCTTC.

The chain carries TRBV28 and TRBJ2-7; 8 bases agree with TRBD2. The CDR3 loop spans 16 amino acids. The germline V gene encodes CDR1 MDHEN and CDR2 SYDVKM. The ends lost 2 bases at V and 4 bases at J; junction bases unmatched: 10. The CDR3 DNA sequence: TGTGCCAGCAGTTTAAGCGCAGTGGGACTAGAATACGAGCAGTACTTC. Protein sequence: CASSLSAVGLEYEQYF.

This rearrangement joins TRBV30 to TRBJ2-7; 7 bases line up with TRBD2. J gave up 0 bases and V 1 base, and 18 bases lay outside the gene matches. The V gene's germline CDR1 is GTSNPN and CDR2 SVGIG (reference sequence). The CDR3 loop spans 19 amino acids. CDR3 sequence reads: CAWSGPLPRGEAVSYEQYF. The CDR3 nucleotides read TGTGCCTGGAGTGGTCCCCTTCCTCGGGGGGAGGCTGTCTCCTACGAGCAGTACTTC.